This T cell receptor (beta chain) stems from a study of shared clonotypes between healthy human individuals. Evenly divided among several immunoSEQ plates was the genomic DNA of each subset. Under the authors' procedure: Without quality scores, immunoSEQ junctional reads could not be filtered like full-length reads. Data came from immunoSEQ multiplex PCR; TCRdb stores just in-frame clones and leaves some out. That table furnishes V, J and clone size, whereas the DNA furnished D and trimming. The repertoire has about half a million clones, about 78% of them found once; the top ten carry approximately 12%. CDR1 is SGHRS, CDR2 YFSETQ, per germline. V gave up 2 bases and J gave up 3 bases, with 18 bases separating them. This CDR3 spans 17 amino acids. All participating donors were Caucasian adults from Nashville, Tennessee.

The sequencing sample was made of PBMCs. J is TRBJ2-1 and V is TRBV5-1; tentatively, D is TRBD1 (6 bases). The receptor's source is a woman aged 40 to 49 in good health. Some clones in this sample may be carry-over from other donors' samples. This chain's CDR3 is CASSFQGHPSVYNEQFF. For the CDR3, the DNA is TGCGCCAGCAGCTTCCAGGGACACCCAAGTGTCTACAATGAGCAGTTCTTC.